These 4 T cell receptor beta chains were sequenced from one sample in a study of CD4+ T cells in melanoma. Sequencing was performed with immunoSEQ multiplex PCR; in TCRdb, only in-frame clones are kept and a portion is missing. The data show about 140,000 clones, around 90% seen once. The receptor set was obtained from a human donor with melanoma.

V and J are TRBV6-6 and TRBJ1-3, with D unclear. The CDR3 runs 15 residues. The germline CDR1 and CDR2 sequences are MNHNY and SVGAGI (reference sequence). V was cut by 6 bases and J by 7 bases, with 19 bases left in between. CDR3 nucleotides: TGTGCCAGCAGCTCCCCCCGGGAAGGGTTTAACACCATATATTTT. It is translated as CASSSPREGFNTIYF.

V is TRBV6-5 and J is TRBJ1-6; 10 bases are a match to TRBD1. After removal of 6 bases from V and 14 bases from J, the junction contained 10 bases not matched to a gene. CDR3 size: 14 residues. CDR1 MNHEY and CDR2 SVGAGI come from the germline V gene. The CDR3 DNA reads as TGTGCCAGCAGAGGGGGACAGGGGTTAGGGGCCCTCCACTTT. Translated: CASRGGQGLGALHF.

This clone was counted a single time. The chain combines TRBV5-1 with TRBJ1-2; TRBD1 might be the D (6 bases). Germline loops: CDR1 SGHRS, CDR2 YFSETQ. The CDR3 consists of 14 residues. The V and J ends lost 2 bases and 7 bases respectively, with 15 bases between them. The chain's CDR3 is CASSFITGSVGYTF. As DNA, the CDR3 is TGCGCCAGCAGCTTCATCACAGGGAGCGTTGGCTACACCTTC. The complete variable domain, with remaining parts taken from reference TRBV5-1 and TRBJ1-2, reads KAGVTQTPRYLIKTRGQQVTLSCSPISGHRSVSWYQQTPGQGLQFLFEYFSETQRNKGNFPGRFSGRQFSNSRSEMNVSTLELGDSALYLCASSFITGSVGYTFGSGTRLTVV.

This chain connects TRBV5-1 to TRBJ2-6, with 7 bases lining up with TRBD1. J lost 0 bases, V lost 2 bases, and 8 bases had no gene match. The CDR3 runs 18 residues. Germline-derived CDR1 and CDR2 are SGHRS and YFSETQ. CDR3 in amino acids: CASSFRDRATSGANVLTF. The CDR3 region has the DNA TGCGCCAGCAGCTTCAGGGACAGAGCCACCTCTGGGGCCAACGTCCTGACTTTC.